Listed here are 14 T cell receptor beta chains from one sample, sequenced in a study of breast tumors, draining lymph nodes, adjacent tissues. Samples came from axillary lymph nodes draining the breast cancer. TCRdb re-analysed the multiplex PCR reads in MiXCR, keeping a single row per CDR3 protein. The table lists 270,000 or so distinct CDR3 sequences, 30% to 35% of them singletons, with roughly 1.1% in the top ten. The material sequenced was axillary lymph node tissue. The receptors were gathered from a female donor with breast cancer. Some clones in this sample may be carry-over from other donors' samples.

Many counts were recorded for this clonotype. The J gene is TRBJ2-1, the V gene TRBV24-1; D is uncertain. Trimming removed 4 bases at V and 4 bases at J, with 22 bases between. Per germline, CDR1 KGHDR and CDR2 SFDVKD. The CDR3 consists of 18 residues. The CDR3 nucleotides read TGTGCCACCAGTGACCACTCCATCTTTGGCGGACCTTACAATGAGCAGTTCTTC. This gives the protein CATSDHSIFGGPYNEQFF.

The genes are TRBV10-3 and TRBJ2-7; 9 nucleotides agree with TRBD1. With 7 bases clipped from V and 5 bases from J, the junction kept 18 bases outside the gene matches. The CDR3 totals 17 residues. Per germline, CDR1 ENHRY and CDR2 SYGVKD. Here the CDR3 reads CAIKGRLGQGRNNEQYF. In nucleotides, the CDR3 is TGTGCCATCAAGGGCAGGCTCGGACAGGGGAGAAACAACGAGCAGTACTTC.

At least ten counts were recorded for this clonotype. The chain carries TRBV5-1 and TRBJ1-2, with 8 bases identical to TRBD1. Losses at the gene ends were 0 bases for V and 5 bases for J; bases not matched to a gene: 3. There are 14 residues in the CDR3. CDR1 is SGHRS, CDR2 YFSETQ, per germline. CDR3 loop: CASSLDDRGYGYTF. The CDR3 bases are TGCGCCAGCAGCTTGGATGACAGGGGTTATGGCTACACCTTC. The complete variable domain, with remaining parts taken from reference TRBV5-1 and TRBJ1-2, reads KAGVTQTPRYLIKTRGQQVTLSCSPISGHRSVSWYQQTPGQGLQFLFEYFSETQRNKGNFPGRFSGRQFSNSRSEMNVSTLELGDSALYLCASSLDDRGYGYTFGSGTRLTVV.

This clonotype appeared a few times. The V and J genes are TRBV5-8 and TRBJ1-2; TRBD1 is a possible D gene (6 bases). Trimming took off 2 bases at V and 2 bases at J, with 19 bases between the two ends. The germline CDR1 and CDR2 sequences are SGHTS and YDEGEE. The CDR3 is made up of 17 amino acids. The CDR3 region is CASSLWHGQLGNYGYTF. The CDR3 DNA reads TGTGCCAGCAGCTTATGGCATGGACAGCTGGGAAACTATGGCTACACCTTC.

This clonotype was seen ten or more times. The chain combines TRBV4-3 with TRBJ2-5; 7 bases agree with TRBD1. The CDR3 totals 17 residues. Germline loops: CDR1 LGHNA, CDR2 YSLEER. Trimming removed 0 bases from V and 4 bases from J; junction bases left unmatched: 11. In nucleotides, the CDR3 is TGCGCCAGCAGCCAAGATTTGTCCAGGGGGTTTCGAGAGACCCAGTACTTC. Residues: CASSQDLSRGFRETQYF.

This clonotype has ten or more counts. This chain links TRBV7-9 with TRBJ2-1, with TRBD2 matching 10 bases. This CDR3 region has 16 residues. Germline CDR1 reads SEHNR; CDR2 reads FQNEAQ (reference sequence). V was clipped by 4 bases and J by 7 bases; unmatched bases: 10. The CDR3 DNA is TGTGCCAGCAGCTCCCTCGCTAGCGGGAGAAGGAATGAGCAGTTCTTC. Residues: CASSSLASGRRNEQFF. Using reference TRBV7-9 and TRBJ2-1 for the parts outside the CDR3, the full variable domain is DTGVSQNPRHKITKRGQNVTFRCDPISEHNRLYWYRQTLGQGPEFLTYFQNEAQLEKSRLLSDRFSAERPKGSFSTLEIQRTEQGDSAMYLCASSSLASGRRNEQFFGPGTRLTVL.

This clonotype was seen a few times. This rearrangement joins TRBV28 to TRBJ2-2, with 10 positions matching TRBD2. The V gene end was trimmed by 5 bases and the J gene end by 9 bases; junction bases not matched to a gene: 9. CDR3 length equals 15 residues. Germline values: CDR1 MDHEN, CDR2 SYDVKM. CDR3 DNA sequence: TGTGCCAGCAGTAGATCGACTAGCGGGCTCTGGGAGCTGTTTTTT. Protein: CASSRSTSGLWELFF.

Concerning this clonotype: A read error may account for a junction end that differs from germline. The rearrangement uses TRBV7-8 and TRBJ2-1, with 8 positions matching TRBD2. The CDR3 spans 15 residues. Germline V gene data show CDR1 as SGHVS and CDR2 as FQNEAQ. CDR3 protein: CASSRRSGSRGEQFF. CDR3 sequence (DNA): TGCGCCAGCAGCCGCAGGAGCGGGAGTAGGGGTGAGCAGTTCTTC.

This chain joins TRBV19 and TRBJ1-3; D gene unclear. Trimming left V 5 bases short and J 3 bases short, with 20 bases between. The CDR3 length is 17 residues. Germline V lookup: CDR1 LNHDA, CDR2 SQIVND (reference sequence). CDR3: CASSFQFSGPVGNTIYF. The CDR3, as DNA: TGTGCCAGTAGTTTCCAATTTAGCGGGCCGGTTGGAAACACCATATATTTT.

The CDR3 bases are TGTGCCAGCAGCACCGGGACAGGGACCCTTAACTATGGCTACACCTTC. Protein sequence: CASSTGTGTLNYGYTF. V usage is TRBV7-2 and J usage is TRBJ1-2, with TRBD1 identical over 9 bases. The CDR3 is 16 amino acids. V shed 5 bases and J 1 base; nucleotides not matched to a gene: 8. Germline CDR1 reads SGHTA; CDR2 reads FQGNSA.

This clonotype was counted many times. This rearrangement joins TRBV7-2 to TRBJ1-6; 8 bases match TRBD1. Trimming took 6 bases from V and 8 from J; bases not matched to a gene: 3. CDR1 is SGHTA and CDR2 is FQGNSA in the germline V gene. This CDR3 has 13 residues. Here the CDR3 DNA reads TGTGCCAGCAGTTACAGGGGGGATTCACCCCTCCACTTT. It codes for CASSYRGDSPLHF.

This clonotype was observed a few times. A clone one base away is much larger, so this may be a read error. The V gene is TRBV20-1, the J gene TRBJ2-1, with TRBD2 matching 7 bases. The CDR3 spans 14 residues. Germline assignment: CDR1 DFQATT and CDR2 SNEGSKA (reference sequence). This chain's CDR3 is CSAPGLADYTEQFF. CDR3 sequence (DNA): TGCAGTGCCCCAGGGCTAGCGGACTACACTGAGCAGTTCTTC.

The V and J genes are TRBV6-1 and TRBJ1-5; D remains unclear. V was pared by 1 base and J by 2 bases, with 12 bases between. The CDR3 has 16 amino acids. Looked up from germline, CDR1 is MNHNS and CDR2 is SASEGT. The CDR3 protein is CASSEVSPVGNQPQHF. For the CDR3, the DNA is TGTGCCAGCAGTGAAGTCTCCCCGGTGGGCAATCAGCCCCAGCATTTT.

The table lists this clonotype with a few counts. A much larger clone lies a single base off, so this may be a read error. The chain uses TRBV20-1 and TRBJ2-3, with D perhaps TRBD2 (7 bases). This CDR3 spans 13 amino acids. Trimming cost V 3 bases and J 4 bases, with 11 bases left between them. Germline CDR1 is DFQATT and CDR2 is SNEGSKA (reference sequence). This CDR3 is CSAREGGADTQYF. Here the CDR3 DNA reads TGCAGTGCTAGGGAGGGGGGGGCAGATACGCAGTATTTT.